The source of this T cell receptor (beta chain) is a study of cytomegalovirus exposure and HLA in healthy donors. Turning to the study itself: HLA-typed donors were the source of 80 million to 90 million unique TCRs, which an early data release held.

On this clone itself: Its antigen is unidentified.

The CDR3 extends over 14 amino acids. The germline gives CDR1 MGHDK, CDR2 SYGVNS. V dropped 2 bases and J dropped 4 bases, with 11 bases sitting between them. The PCR was carried out with 60 Vbeta primers and 13 Jbeta primers. Sequenced by immunoSEQ multiplex PCR; TCRdb stores in-frame clones only, minus some. The sample records some 88,000 clones, roughly three fifths being singletons. Whole-study findings and limits: Among TCR beta chains of equal frequency, HLA-associated ones were more clonally expanded in a later analysis. Specific recognition of CMV antigens was confirmed in vitro for a few chains (all CMV-associated). Cytomegalovirus association was listed for 164 TCR beta chains.

This sequence was found in a woman younger than 45 in good health and CMV-seronegative. J is TRBJ1-2 and V is TRBV25-1; possibly TRBD1 for D (5 bases). Specimen: PBMCs. The CDR3 DNA sequence: TGTGCCAGCAGTGAAAGGGGCCCGGCCTATGGCTACACCTTC. It encodes CASSERGPAYGYTF.